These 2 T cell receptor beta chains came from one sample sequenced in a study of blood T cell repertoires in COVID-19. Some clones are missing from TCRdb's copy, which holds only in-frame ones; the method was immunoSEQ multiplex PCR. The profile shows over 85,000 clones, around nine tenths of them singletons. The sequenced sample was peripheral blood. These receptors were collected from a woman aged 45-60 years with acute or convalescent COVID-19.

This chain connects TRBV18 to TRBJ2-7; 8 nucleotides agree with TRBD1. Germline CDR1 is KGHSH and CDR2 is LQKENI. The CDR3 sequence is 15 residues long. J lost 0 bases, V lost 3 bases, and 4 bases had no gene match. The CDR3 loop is CASSPDRGNSYEQYF. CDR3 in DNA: TGTGCCAGCTCACCCGACAGGGGAAACTCCTACGAGCAGTACTTC.

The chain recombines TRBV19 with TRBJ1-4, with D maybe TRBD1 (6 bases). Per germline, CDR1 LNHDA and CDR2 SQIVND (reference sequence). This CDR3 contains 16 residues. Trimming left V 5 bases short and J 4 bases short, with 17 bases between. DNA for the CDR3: TGTGCCAGTAGTTTTGACAGGAACTATATTAATGAAAAACTGTTTTTT. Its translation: CASSFDRNYINEKLFF.